The 5 T cell receptor beta chains presented below share a single source sample, sequenced in a study of early T cells in non-severe SARS-CoV-2 infection. TCRdb re-derived calls from the 5' RACE reads in MiXCR, one entry per CDR3 protein. Altogether about 50,000 distinct CDR3 sequences are present, about a tenth being singletons, with the ten largest covering around 5.3%. This specimen was whole blood, taken at baseline. Receptor source: an adult who was a healthcare worker with PCR-confirmed SARS-CoV-2 infection or an uninfected control (not recorded which).

This clonotype was observed at least ten times. J is TRBJ2-3 and V is TRBV2, with D perhaps TRBD1 (6 bases). The CDR3 sequence is 14 residues long. The germline gives CDR1 SNHLY, CDR2 FYNNEI. The V end was cut by 4 bases, the J end by 1 base, with 9 bases between. The CDR3 here is CASSAAGGTDTQYF. The CDR3 DNA reads TGTGCCAGCAGTGCCGCAGGGGGCACAGATACGCAGTATTTT.

J is TRBJ2-1 and V is TRBV11-2; no definite D call. Germline V CDR1 and CDR2: SGHAT, FQNNGV. The CDR3 length is 13 residues. V lost 5 bases and J 9 bases, leaving 14 bases between the germline ends. In nucleotides, the CDR3 is TGTGCCAGCAGCCCTCAGTCTTTTGGTGAGCAGTTCTTC. As protein: CASSPQSFGEQFF.

This clonotype was observed a handful of times. This chain joins TRBV7-2 and TRBJ2-5; a weak D match, TRBD1 (5 bases). The V end was cut by 8 bases, the J end by 5 bases, with 18 bases between. The CDR3 is 14 residues long. Germline CDR1 reads SGHTA; CDR2 reads FQGNSA. CDR3 in DNA: TGTGCCAGCGGCTCCCGGACACAAGTGGAGACCCAGTACTTC. This codes for CASGSRTQVETQYF. Together with reference TRBV7-2 and TRBJ2-5, the CDR3 gives the full variable domain: GAGVSQSPSNKVTEKGKDVELRCDPISGHTALYWYRQSLGQGLEFLIYFQGNSAPDKSGLPSDRFSAERTGGSVSTLTIQRTQQEDSAVYLCASGSRTQVETQYFGPGTRLLVL.

V and J are TRBV11-2 and TRBJ1-1; D ambiguous. Germline values: CDR1 SGHAT, CDR2 FQNNGV. The CDR3 covers 14 residues. Trimming removed 2 bases from V and 2 bases from J, with 9 bases in between. CDR3 DNA sequence: TGTGCCAGCAGCTTATCGGGAGGCAACACTGAAGCTTTCTTT. Residues: CASSLSGGNTEAFF.

This rearrangement joins TRBV6-5 to TRBJ2-1; TRBD2 is a possible D gene (6 bases). Trimming took 8 bases from V and 7 from J, leaving 15 bases between them. Per the germline V gene, CDR1 is MNHEY and CDR2 is SVGAGI. The CDR3 is 13 residues long. CDR3 in amino acids: CASGGIVENEQFF. The DNA of the CDR3 is TGTGCCAGCGGGGGGATTGTGGAGAATGAGCAGTTCTTC.